This TCR beta chain was retrieved from a study of OX40 agonist ivuxolimab in advanced cancers. Study-level results: Some nonresponders also had low normalized T-cell clonal expansion.

Comment on this clone: The antigen is not known.

Only in-frame clones appear in the TCRdb table, and some are missing; sequencing was by immunoSEQ multiplex PCR. The sample holds around 39,000 clones; around four fifths are singletons and the top ten take around 13%. CDR1 and CDR2 (germline): SGDLS, YYNGEE. J was trimmed by 1 base and V by 0 bases; bases with no gene match: 5. CDR3 length: 16 amino acids. The chain is built from TRBV9 and TRBJ2-7, with 9 bases matching TRBD1. The starting material was CD4+ or CD8+ T cells sorted from blood, obtained in a trial of the OX40 agonist ivuxolimab. The sequence was obtained from an adult with an advanced solid tumor such as melanoma, head and neck, liver or kidney cancer. This CDR3 reads CASSVGPDRGSYEQYF. Written as DNA, the CDR3 is TGTGCCAGCAGCGTAGGACCGGACAGGGGTTCCTACGAGCAGTACTTC.